Only one count was recorded for the clone carrying this TCR beta chain. The target antigen is unknown. Germline V lookup: CDR1 SGHTA, CDR2 FQGNSA. Trimming took off 5 bases at V and 2 bases at J, with 22 bases between the two ends. The CDR3 is 18 residues long. This entry comes from a study of T cell repertoires in cytomegalovirus infection. Study in general: Well-studied HLA-B-restricted CMV epitopes were used in the study alongside recently identified HLA-C-restricted ones.

TCRdb called the reads again in MiXCR, with one record for every CDR3 protein. The sample comprises fewer than 650,000 distinct CDR3 sequences, approximately 40% of which are singletons, and around 46% rests with the top ten. The receptor comes from a human donor in good health (CMV status not recorded). Some clones in this sample may be carry-over from other donors' samples. This sample comprised cultured PBMCs, obtained from culture after CMV antigen stimulation. The chain links TRBV7-2 to TRBJ2-1; D tentatively fits TRBD1 or TRBD2 (5 bases each). The CDR3 region is CASSPGTYGAVTYNEQFF. In DNA form, the CDR3 reads TGTGCCAGCAGCCCCGGGACGTACGGCGCCGTGACCTACAATGAGCAGTTCTTC.